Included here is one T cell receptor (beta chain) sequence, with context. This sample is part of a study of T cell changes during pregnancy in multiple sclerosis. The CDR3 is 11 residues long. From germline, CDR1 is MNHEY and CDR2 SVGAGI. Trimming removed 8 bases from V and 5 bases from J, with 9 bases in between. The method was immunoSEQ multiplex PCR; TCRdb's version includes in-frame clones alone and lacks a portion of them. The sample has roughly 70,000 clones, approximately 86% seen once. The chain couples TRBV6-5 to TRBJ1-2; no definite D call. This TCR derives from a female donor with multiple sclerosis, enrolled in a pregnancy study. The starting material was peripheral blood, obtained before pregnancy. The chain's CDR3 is CASGLGYGYTF. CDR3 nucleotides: TGTGCCAGCGGTCTCGGTTATGGCTACACCTTC.